Below are 18 T cell receptor beta chains sequenced from a single sample in a study of T cells in women clearing cervical HPV infection. Profiled with immunoSEQ multiplex PCR; TCRdb holds only in-frame clones, not every one. The sample table includes around 39,000 clones. Material: blood buffy coat. Every receptor here comes from a woman between 18 and 75 years old with a cervical HPV16 infection that either progressed to CIN3+ or cleared (not recorded which).

A word on this clone: The read finishes 3 residues shy of the CDR3 end, and the germline J gene is used to complete it. The rearrangement links TRBV16 to TRBJ1-5, with D unresolved. CDR3 length: 13 amino acids. V was clipped by 5 bases and J by 6 bases, with 11 bases between them. Per the germline V gene, CDR1 is KGHSY and CDR2 is FQNENV. CDR3 DNA, as far as it was read: TGTGCCAGCAGCGGTGGAGGGTCTCAGCCC. As protein: CASSGGGSQP. The entire CDR3 protein reads CASSGGGSQPQHF.

To note about this clone: The read halts 3 residues ahead of the CDR3 end, with the missing end drawn from the germline J gene. V usage is TRBV20-1 and J usage is TRBJ2-5, with TRBD2 matching over 12 bases. With V trimmed by 6 bases and J by 5 bases, 7 bases remained unmatched. The CDR3 runs to 14 residues. Germline assignment: CDR1 DFQATT and CDR2 SNEGSKA (reference sequence). The CDR3 here is CSASSGGAKETQYF. The covered CDR3 bases are TGCAGTGCGTCTAGCGGGGGGGCGAAGGAGACC.

On this clone: With the read ending 3 residues before the CDR3 end, the germline J gene is used to fill in that end. This sequence joins TRBV15 and TRBJ2-4; weak D call: TRBD2 (6 bases). CDR1 and CDR2 from the germline V gene are LNHNV and YYDKDF (reference sequence). The CDR3 length is 16 residues. V was shortened by 0 bases and J by 5 bases, with 14 bases between the two germline ends. The CDR3 loop reads CATSRDKMDYQNIQYF. The covered CDR3 bases are TGTGCCACCAGCAGAGATAAAATGGACTACCAAAACATT.

Remarks on this clone: The DNA ends 3 residues before the CDR3 does, and the rest of the CDR3 is filled in from the germline J gene. The chain has TRBV11-3 and TRBJ1-1, with D perhaps TRBD1 (5 bases). CDR3 length: 14 residues. The germline V gene has CDR1 SGHNT and CDR2 YENEEA. The germline V and J ends were trimmed by 3 bases and 2 bases, with 10 bases remaining between them. The CDR3 sequence: CASSFDSSNTEAFF. Incomplete CDR3 DNA: TGTGCCAGCAGCTTCGACAGTTCTAACACTGAA.

As to this clone: The CDR3 end lies 3 residues beyond the end of the read and is filled in from the germline J gene. V usage is TRBV7-9 and J usage is TRBJ2-7; no firm D call. The V end was cut by 5 bases, the J end by 5 bases, with 10 bases between. The CDR3 is 12 residues long. Germline V lookup: CDR1 SEHNR, CDR2 FQNEAQ (reference sequence). Incomplete CDR3 DNA: TGTGCCAGCAGCGAATACGGTGACGAG. Protein product: CASSEYGDE. The complete CDR3 reads CASSEYGDEQYF. The full variable domain, in which reference TRBV7-9 and TRBJ2-7 provide the parts outside the CDR3, is DTGVSQNPRHKITKRGQNVTFRCDPISEHNRLYWYRQTLGQGPEFLTYFQNEAQLEKSRLLSDRFSAERPKGSFSTLEIQRTEQGDSAMYLCASSEYGDEQYFGPGTRLTVT.

Concerning this clone itself: Sequencing ends 3 residues short of the CDR3 end; the germline J gene provides the rest. V is TRBV2 and J is TRBJ2-1; the match to TRBD2 covers 11 bases. Germline CDR1 and CDR2: SNHLY and FYNNEI. The CDR3 consists of 14 residues. J was trimmed by 9 bases and V by 9 bases; bases with no gene match: 10. CDR3 bases read: TGTGCCAGGACCGGGACTAGCGGTTTCGGTGAG. It is translated as CARTGTSGFGE. The entire CDR3 reads CARTGTSGFGEQFF.

Turning to this clone: The read finishes 3 residues shy of the CDR3 end, and the germline J gene is used to complete it. The genes are TRBV7-9 and TRBJ2-7, with D perhaps matching TRBD1 (7 bases). CDR1 is SEHNR, CDR2 FQNEAQ, per germline (reference sequence). This CDR3 is built from 15 residues. V was pared by 5 bases and J by 5 bases, with 19 bases between. The CDR3 is CASSQGDRAGNEQYF. Partial CDR3 DNA: TGTGCCAGCAGCCAAGGAGACAGGGCGGGAAACGAG.

On this clone itself: Mismatch with germline at one junction end may stem from a read error. The CDR3 spells CATSGDLDRDNYEQYF. The sequenced CDR3 bases are TGTGCCACCAGCGGAGATCTAGACAGGGACAACTACGAG. The chain is built from TRBV15 and TRBJ2-7; 7 nucleotides match TRBD1. The read falls 3 residues short of the CDR3 end, and the missing part is taken from the germline J gene. The CDR3 covers 16 residues. Germline V gene sequence: CDR1 LNHNV, CDR2 YYDKDF (reference sequence). The entire variable domain, with the rest obtained from reference TRBV15 and TRBJ2-7, is as follows: DAMVIQNPRYQVTQFGKPVTLSCSQTLNHNVMYWYQQKSSQAPKLLFHYYDKDFNNEADTPDNFQSRRPNTSFCFLDIRSPGLGDTAMYLCATSGDLDRDNYEQYFGPGTRLTVT.

As for this clone: The read falls 3 residues short of the CDR3 end, and the missing part is taken from the germline J gene. The rearrangement joins TRBV2 to TRBJ1-4, with 9 bases that match TRBD1. The CDR3 has 16 residues. Germline V gives CDR1 SNHLY, CDR2 FYNNEI. CDR3: CASSARTGVGESPLFF. The CDR3 DNA, read in part, is TGTGCCAGCAGCGCCCGGACAGGGGTAGGGGAGTCACCA.

In regard to this clone: The sequenced fragment ends 3 residues before the CDR3 boundary, so the rest is inferred from the germline J gene. This chain connects TRBV16 to TRBJ1-1, with TRBD1 identical over 9 bases. CDR1 is KGHSY, CDR2 FQNENV, per germline. The V gene end was trimmed by 4 bases and the J gene end by 5 bases; junction bases not matched to a gene: 5. This CDR3 is 14 amino acids long. The CDR3 here is CASSRTGGETEAFF. The CDR3 DNA, read in part, is TGTGCCAGCAGCCGCACAGGGGGCGAAACTGAA.

CDR3 sequence: CSAHPGARVGTQYF. Incomplete CDR3 DNA: TGCAGTGCACACCCAGGGGCGAGGGTAGGGACG. The rearrangement joins TRBV20-1 to TRBJ2-3; maybe TRBD1 (6 bases). The CDR3 goes on 3 residues after the read ends, and that part is filled in from the germline J gene. The CDR3 spans 14 residues. CDR1 is DFQATT, CDR2 SNEGSKA, per germline (reference sequence).

For this clone: The CDR3 end falls 3 residues outside the read, so it is completed with the germline J gene. The chain uses TRBV5-1 and TRBJ2-1; 10 nucleotides line up with TRBD2. This CDR3 has 16 residues. V trimming: 0 bases; J trimming: 1 base; junction bases outside the gene matches: 1. Germline V CDR1 and CDR2: SGHRS, YFSETQ. CDR3 sequence: CASSLASGGSYNEQFF. The sequenced part of the CDR3 DNA is TGCGCCAGCAGCTTGGCTAGCGGGGGATCCTACAATGAG.

As regards this clone: The read comes to an end 3 residues before the CDR3 does, leaving the germline J gene to fill in the end. This sequence joins TRBV18 and TRBJ1-1; perhaps TRBD1 as D (6 bases). There are 14 residues in the CDR3. The V end was cut by 4 bases, the J end by 7 bases, with 16 bases between. Germline CDR1 KGHSH, CDR2 LQKENI. CDR3 bases read: TGTGCCAGCTCACTTTCAGGACAGACCCATGAA. Amino acid sequence: CASSLSGQTHE. The full CDR3 protein reads CASSLSGQTHEAFF.

In the case of this clone: The junction and the germline gene differ at one end; a read error may be behind it. The CDR3 extends 3 residues past the end of the read, so its final part is completed from the germline J gene. This sequence joins TRBV7-3 and TRBJ2-5; TRBD1 aligns across 9 bases. The CDR3 is 18 amino acids. Germline-derived CDR1 and CDR2 are SGHTA and FQGTGA. The CDR3 bases that were read are TGTGCCAGCAGCCGTGGGGTGAACAGGGGGCTAGGGGAAGATACC. It is translated as CASSRGVNRGLGEDT. The CDR3 reads in full as CASSRGVNRGLGEDTQYF. Together with reference TRBV7-3 and TRBJ2-5, the CDR3 gives the full variable domain: GAGVSQTPSNKVTEKGKYVELRCDPISGHTALYWYRQSLGQGPEFLIYFQGTGAADDSGLPNDRFFAVRPEGSVSTLKIQRTERGDSAVYLCASSRGVNRGLGEDTQYFGPGTRLLVL.

On this clone itself: Coverage ceases 3 residues before the CDR3 finishes, and the germline J gene fills in the end. The chain combines TRBV7-8 with TRBJ2-1; 8 nucleotides align to TRBD2. Germline values: CDR1 SGHVS, CDR2 FQNEAQ. The CDR3 has 16 residues. The V gene end was trimmed by 7 bases and the J gene end by 9 bases; junction bases not matched to a gene: 17. The CDR3 bases that were read are TGTGCCAGCACTAACTCCATGGGGGCGGGGGGTGGTGAG. It translates to CASTNSMGAGGGE. The entire CDR3 is CASTNSMGAGGGEQFF.

About this clone: The read terminates 3 residues ahead of where the CDR3 ends, so the germline J gene completes it. This chain joins TRBV20-1 and TRBJ2-7; D call uncertain. This CDR3 has 13 amino acids. Germline V CDR1 and CDR2: DFQATT, SNEGSKA (reference sequence). V was pared by 0 bases and J by 0 bases, with 6 bases between. The sequenced part of the CDR3 DNA is TGCAGTGCTAGAGAGTCGGTCTCCTACGAG. It specifies CSARESVSYE. The entire CDR3 reads CSARESVSYEQYF.

In regard to this clone: From the germline J gene comes the end of the CDR3, since the read stops 3 residues before it. The chain has TRBV5-1 and TRBJ2-1; a possible D gene is TRBD1 (6 bases). Looked up from germline, CDR1 is SGHRS and CDR2 is YFSETQ. The ends were cut back, 0 bases at V and 7 bases at J, with 11 bases in the middle. CDR3 length: 14 residues. CDR3 region: CASSLDRVGNEQFF. The DNA read from the CDR3 is TGCGCCAGCAGCTTGGACAGGGTGGGGAATGAG.

Details on this clone: With the read ending 3 residues before the CDR3 end, the germline J gene is used to fill in that end. The chain carries TRBV19 and TRBJ1-5, with 7 bases matching TRBD1. Germline V gives CDR1 LNHDA, CDR2 SQIVND (reference sequence). Trimming took 3 bases from V and 3 from J; bases not matched to a gene: 2. The CDR3 spans 14 residues. CDR3 DNA, as far as it was read: TGTGCCAGTAGTATTGGACAGGACAATCAGCCC. It codes for CASSIGQDNQP. The whole CDR3 protein is CASSIGQDNQPQHF.